Presented here are 26 T cell receptor beta chains from one specimen sequenced in a study of T cells in localized non-small cell lung cancer. TCRdb's copy holds only in-frame clones and misses some; the assay was immunoSEQ multiplex PCR. The table has about 35,000 clones, almost 85% seen once. The input for sequencing was peripheral blood, taken before any cancer treatment. All receptors derive from a male donor aged 60 or over with stage III squamous cell lung carcinoma.

This clone was observed a single time. This chain uses TRBV7-9 with TRBJ2-2; TRBD2 might be the D (5 bases). Per germline, CDR1 SEHNR and CDR2 FQNEAQ (reference sequence). The length of the CDR3 is 15 residues. Trimming removed 5 bases at V and 4 bases at J, with 14 bases between. The CDR3 reads CASSPRRAGTGELFF. CDR3 in DNA: TGTGCCAGCAGCCCCCGAAGGGCGGGCACCGGGGAGCTGTTTTTT.

The V and J genes are TRBV6-1 and TRBJ1-3; D unresolved. The CDR3 runs 13 residues. The germline V gene encodes CDR1 MNHNS and CDR2 SASEGT. The V end was cut by 1 base, the J end by 4 bases, with 5 bases between. CDR3 protein: CASSEGQGNTIYF. The CDR3 bases are TGTGCCAGCAGTGAAGGGCAGGGAAACACCATATATTTT.

V usage is TRBV5-4 and J usage is TRBJ1-2; perhaps TRBD1 as D (6 bases). CDR1 is SGHNT, CDR2 YYREEE, per germline (reference sequence). Deletions cut 4 bases from V and 7 bases from J, with 14 bases between. The length of the CDR3 is 13 residues. The CDR3 protein is CASSGDIQPGYTF. Written as DNA, the CDR3 is TGTGCCAGCAGCGGGGACATCCAACCTGGCTACACCTTC.

The genes are TRBV29-1 and TRBJ1-1, with 10 bases aligning to TRBD1. CDR3 length: 13 residues. V trimming: 7 bases; J trimming: 9 bases; junction bases outside the gene matches: 11. Per the germline V gene, CDR1 is SQVTM and CDR2 is ANQGSEA. The CDR3 coding sequence is TGCAGCGGGATTGACAGGGGGCTTGGGAAAGCTTTCTTT. Translating it yields CSGIDRGLGKAFF.

The chain joins TRBV30 to TRBJ1-5; D unclear. Germline V gene sequence: CDR1 GTSNPN, CDR2 SVGIG (reference sequence). The CDR3 length is 13 residues. Trimming took off 0 bases at V and 5 bases at J, with 8 bases between the two ends. In nucleotides, the CDR3 is TGTGCCTGGAGTGTTGAATCTCATCAGCCCCAGCATTTT. It translates to CAWSVESHQPQHF.

The J gene is TRBJ2-5, the V gene TRBV30; TRBD1 matches 7 bases. The V gene's germline CDR1 is GTSNPN and CDR2 SVGIG (reference sequence). The junction had 6 bases not matched to a gene; V was cut back by 0 bases and J by 2 bases. The CDR3 is 15 residues long. Here the CDR3 DNA reads TGTGCCTGGAGTGTAGGGGACAGTGAGCAAGAGACCCAGTACTTC. Residues: CAWSVGDSEQETQYF.

The chain uses TRBV30 and TRBJ1-1; TRBD1 matches at 7 bases. This CDR3 region has 12 residues. The V gene's germline CDR1 is GTSNPN and CDR2 SVGIG (reference sequence). Trimming cost V 2 bases and J 4 bases; bases outside gene matches: 1. The CDR3 here is CAWSRQGTEAFF. The CDR3 DNA reads as TGTGCCTGGAGTCGACAGGGCACTGAAGCTTTCTTT.

This chain joins TRBV15 and TRBJ1-1; 9 bases are a match to TRBD1. CDR1 LNHNV and CDR2 YYDKDF come from the germline V gene (reference sequence). V shed 1 base and J 1 base; nucleotides not matched to a gene: 4. CDR3 length: 16 amino acids. CDR3 sequence: CATSRGQGDRNTEAFF. CDR3 nucleotides: TGTGCCACCAGCAGAGGACAGGGGGATAGGAACACTGAAGCTTTCTTT. The whole variable domain, remainder taken from reference TRBV15 and TRBJ1-1, is DAMVIQNPRYQVTQFGKPVTLSCSQTLNHNVMYWYQQKSSQAPKLLFHYYDKDFNNEADTPDNFQSRRPNTSFCFLDIRSPGLGDTAMYLCATSRGQGDRNTEAFFGQGTRLTVV.

The V call is TRBV25-1, the J call TRBJ1-1; D is unclear. Germline CDR1 reads MGHDK; CDR2 reads SYGVNS. With 6 bases removed from V and 5 bases from J, the gap between germline ends came to 7 bases. The CDR3 contains 11 residues. The CDR3 is CASRVGTEAFF. CDR3 coding DNA: TGTGCCAGCAGGGTGGGGACTGAAGCTTTCTTT. Together with reference TRBV25-1 and TRBJ1-1, the CDR3 gives the full variable domain: EADIYQTPRYLVIGTGKKITLECSQTMGHDKMYWYQQDPGMELHLIHYSYGVNSTEKGDLSSESTVSRIRTEHFPLTLESARPSHTSQYLCASRVGTEAFFGQGTRLTVV.

The chain carries TRBV5-1 and TRBJ2-7, with 8 bases identical to TRBD1. The germline gives CDR1 SGHRS, CDR2 YFSETQ. The CDR3 is 14 amino acids. V was pared by 8 bases and J by 3 bases, with 10 bases of the junction left unmatched. CDR3 DNA: TGCGCCAGTGGAACCGGGACAGGTGACTACGAGCAGTACTTC. It specifies CASGTGTGDYEQYF.

This clone was counted a single time. The rearrangement links TRBV2 to TRBJ1-2; D possibly corresponds to TRBD1 (6 bases). The CDR3 sequence is 12 residues long. Germline V gives CDR1 SNHLY, CDR2 FYNNEI. Deletions cut 7 bases from V and 11 bases from J, with 17 bases between. CDR3 region: CASTLGATRYTF. The CDR3 DNA reads as TGTGCCAGCACCCTGGGGGCCACGAGGTACACCTTC.

This rearrangement joins TRBV18 to TRBJ2-7, with D unresolved. The V end lost 3 bases, the J end lost 1 base, and 4 bases lay between the germline ends. CDR1 KGHSH and CDR2 LQKENI come from the germline V gene. This CDR3 region has 12 residues. CDR3 sequence reads: CASSPSSYEQYF. Written as DNA, the CDR3 is TGTGCCAGCTCACCGTCGTCCTACGAGCAGTACTTC.

This sequence joins TRBV11-2 and TRBJ2-7; TRBD2 agrees at 7 bases. CDR1 is SGHAT and CDR2 is FQNNGV in the germline V gene. The trim removed 3 bases at V and 3 bases at J, leaving 17 bases unmatched. This CDR3 contains 18 residues. CDR3 protein: CASSFGLGLSGMNYEQYF. The DNA of the CDR3 is TGTGCCAGCAGCTTTGGTCTGGGTCTAAGCGGGATGAACTACGAGCAGTACTTC.

The chain links TRBV29-1 to TRBJ2-5; TRBD2 matches at 15 bases. Germline trimming cut 6 bases from V and 4 bases from J; bases unmatched to any gene: 3. Per the germline V gene, CDR1 is SQVTM and CDR2 is ANQGSEA. This CDR3 comprises 14 residues. This CDR3 is CSVRTSGRGETQYF. The CDR3 coding sequence is TGCAGCGTCAGGACTAGCGGGAGGGGAGAGACCCAGTACTTC.

The V and J genes are TRBV7-9 and TRBJ2-6; unclear D gene. The CDR3 totals 14 residues. V lost 3 bases and J lost 0, with 3 bases in between. Germline V gene lookup returns CDR1 SEHNR and CDR2 FQNEAQ (reference sequence). CDR3: CASSLDSGANVLTF. The CDR3 nucleotides are TGTGCCAGCAGCTTGGACTCTGGGGCCAACGTCCTGACTTTC.

In its sample, this clone was seen once. The chain carries TRBV6-1 and TRBJ2-7; 8 nucleotides line up with TRBD2. Germline values: CDR1 MNHNS, CDR2 SASEGT. This CDR3 has 14 residues. V lost 6 bases to trimming and J lost 0 bases; unmatched junction nucleotides: 4. Here the CDR3 reads CASRTTSGSYEQYF. In DNA, the CDR3 is TGTGCCAGCAGAACAACTAGCGGCTCCTACGAGCAGTACTTC.

The chain combines TRBV4-2 with TRBJ1-2; D is unclear. The CDR3 has 13 residues. CDR1 LGHNA and CDR2 YNFKEQ come from the germline V gene. Trimming stripped 1 base from V and 5 bases from J, with 8 bases between. The CDR3 sequence is CASSQATEYGYTF. The CDR3 DNA reads as TGTGCCAGCAGCCAAGCCACGGAATATGGCTACACCTTC.

The chain uses TRBV12-5 and TRBJ2-3; 7 nucleotides align to TRBD2. The J segment lost 3 bases and the V segment lost 5 bases, leaving 5 bases of the junction unmatched. CDR3 length equals 14 residues. Germline V lookup: CDR1 LGHNT, CDR2 FRNRAP. The CDR3 DNA reads as TGTGCTAGTGGTAGGACTAGTGAGACAGATACGCAGTATTTT. This translates into CASGRTSETDTQYF. Supplemented by reference TRBV12-5 and TRBJ2-3, the full variable domain reads DARVTQTPRHKVTEMGQEVTMRCQPILGHNTVFWYRQTMMQGLELLAYFRNRAPLDDSGMPKDRFSAEMPDATLATLKIQPSEPRDSAVYFCASGRTSETDTQYFGPGTRLTVL.

This clone is medium-sized. The chain couples TRBV2 to TRBJ2-1; D uncertain. Germline V lookup: CDR1 SNHLY, CDR2 FYNNEI. The V and J ends lost 6 bases and 7 bases respectively, with 7 bases between them. CDR3 length equals 11 residues. Here the CDR3 DNA reads TGTGCCAGCAGGAGGACGAATGAGCAGTTCTTC. Translated: CASRRTNEQFF.

The chain uses TRBV4-1 and TRBJ1-1; no firm D call. There are 13 residues in the CDR3. Trimming shortened V by 4 bases and J by 2 bases, and 8 bases separated the two germline ends. The germline V gene encodes CDR1 MGHRA and CDR2 YSYEKL. The CDR3 is CASSLRENTEAFF. The DNA of the CDR3 is TGCGCCAGCAGCCTTAGAGAAAACACTGAAGCTTTCTTT.

V usage is TRBV12-5 and J usage is TRBJ2-7, with D possibly matching TRBD1 (6 bases). CDR3 length equals 13 residues. The ends were cut back, 0 bases at V and 6 bases at J, with 9 bases in the middle. Per the germline V gene, CDR1 is LGHNT and CDR2 is FRNRAP. The CDR3 protein is CASGLVRGGEQYF. CDR3 bases: TGTGCTAGTGGTTTGGTAAGAGGGGGCGAGCAGTACTTC.

The chain links TRBV6-1 to TRBJ1-3; 9 nucleotides align to TRBD1. The CDR3 is made up of 15 amino acids. In germline, CDR1 is MNHNS, CDR2 SASEGT. Trimming at V came to 3 bases and at J to 4 bases, leaving 4 bases not matched to a gene. The CDR3 sequence: CASSDYRGRGNTIYF. Here the CDR3 DNA reads TGTGCCAGCAGTGACTACAGGGGGCGAGGAAACACCATATATTTT.

V gene TRBV7-6 combines with J gene TRBJ1-1, with D unclear. Germline values: CDR1 SGHVS, CDR2 FNYEAQ. Trimming removed 5 bases at V and 0 bases at J, with 10 bases between. This CDR3 contains 14 residues. The DNA for the CDR3 is TGTGCCAGCAGCCCCCTCGGACTGAACACTGAAGCTTTCTTT. Translated, it gives CASSPLGLNTEAFF.

V usage is TRBV5-5 and J usage is TRBJ2-3, with 8 nucleotides matching TRBD2. The J segment lost 0 bases and the V segment lost 0 bases, leaving 0 bases of the junction unmatched. The CDR3 has 15 residues. Germline lookup yields CDR1 SGHKS and CDR2 YYEKEE (reference sequence). CDR3 region: CASSLASGSTDTQYF. CDR3 DNA sequence: TGTGCCAGCAGCTTGGCTAGCGGGAGCACAGATACGCAGTATTTT.

This sequence joins TRBV19 and TRBJ2-2, with unresolved D. CDR3 length: 16 residues. Trimming removed 6 bases at V and 0 bases at J, with 14 bases between. The germline V gene has CDR1 LNHDA and CDR2 SQIVND (reference sequence). The CDR3 region is CASSPQVAANTGELFF. The CDR3 DNA sequence: TGTGCCAGTAGCCCCCAGGTAGCAGCGAACACCGGGGAGCTGTTTTTT.

V is TRBV11-1 and J is TRBJ1-1, with TRBD1 matching 12 bases. Losses at the gene ends were 3 bases for V and 4 bases for J; bases not matched to a gene: 6. CDR3 length: 16 amino acids. CDR1 is SGHAT, CDR2 FQDESV, per germline (reference sequence). The CDR3 region is CASSFGDRGLSTEAFF. CDR3 bases: TGTGCCAGCAGCTTTGGGGACAGGGGGCTGAGCACTGAAGCTTTCTTT.